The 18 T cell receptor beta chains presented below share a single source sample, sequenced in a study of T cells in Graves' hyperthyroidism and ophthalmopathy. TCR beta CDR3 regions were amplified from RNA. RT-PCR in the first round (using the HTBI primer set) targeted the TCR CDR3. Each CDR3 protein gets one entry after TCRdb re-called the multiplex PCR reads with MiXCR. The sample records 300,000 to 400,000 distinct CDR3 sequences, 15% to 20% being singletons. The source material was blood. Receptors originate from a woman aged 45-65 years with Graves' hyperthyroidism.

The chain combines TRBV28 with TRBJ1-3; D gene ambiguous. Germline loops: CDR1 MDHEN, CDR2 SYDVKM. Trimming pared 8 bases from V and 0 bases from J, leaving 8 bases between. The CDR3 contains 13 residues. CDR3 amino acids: CASLLVSGNTIYF. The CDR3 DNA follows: TGTGCCAGCCTTCTCGTCTCTGGAAACACCATATATTTT.

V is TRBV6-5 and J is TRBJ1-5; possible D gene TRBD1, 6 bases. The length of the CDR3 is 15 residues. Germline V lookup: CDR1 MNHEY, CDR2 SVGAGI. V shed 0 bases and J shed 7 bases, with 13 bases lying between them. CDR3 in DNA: TGTGCCAGCAGTTACTCGATAGGGGGGGACCAGCCCCAGCATTTT. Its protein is CASSYSIGGDQPQHF.

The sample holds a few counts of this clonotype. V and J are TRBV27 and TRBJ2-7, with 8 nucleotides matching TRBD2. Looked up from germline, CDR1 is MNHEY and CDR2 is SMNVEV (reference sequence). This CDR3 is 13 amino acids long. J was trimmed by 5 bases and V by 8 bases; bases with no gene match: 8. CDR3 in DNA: TGTGCCAGCGGTCGGGGGGGAGGGGACGAGCAGTACGTC. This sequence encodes CASGRGGGDEQYV.

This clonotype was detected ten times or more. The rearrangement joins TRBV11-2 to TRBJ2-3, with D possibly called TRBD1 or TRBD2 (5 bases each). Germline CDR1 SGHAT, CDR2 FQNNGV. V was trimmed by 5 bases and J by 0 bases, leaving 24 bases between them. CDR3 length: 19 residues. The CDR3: CASSPIIRDAKTSTDTQYF. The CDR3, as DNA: TGTGCCAGCAGCCCTATAATCCGGGACGCAAAAACTAGCACAGATACGCAGTATTTT.

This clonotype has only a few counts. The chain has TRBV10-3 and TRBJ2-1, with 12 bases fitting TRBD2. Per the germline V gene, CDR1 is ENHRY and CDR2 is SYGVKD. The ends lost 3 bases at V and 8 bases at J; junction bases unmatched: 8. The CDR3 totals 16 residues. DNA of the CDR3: TGTGCCATCAGTGAAACTTCTAGCGGGGGGGCAGATGAGCAGTTCTTC. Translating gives CAISETSSGGADEQFF.

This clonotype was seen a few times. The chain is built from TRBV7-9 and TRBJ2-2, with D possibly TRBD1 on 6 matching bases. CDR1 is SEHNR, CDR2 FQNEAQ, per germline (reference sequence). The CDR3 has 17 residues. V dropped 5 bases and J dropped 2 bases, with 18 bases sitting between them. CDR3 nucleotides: TGTGCCAGCAGCGGACATATCGGGACACAAAACACCGGGGAGCTGTTTTTT. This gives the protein CASSGHIGTQNTGELFF. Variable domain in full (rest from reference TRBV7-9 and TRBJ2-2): DTGVSQNPRHKITKRGQNVTFRCDPISEHNRLYWYRQTLGQGPEFLTYFQNEAQLEKSRLLSDRFSAERPKGSFSTLEIQRTEQGDSAMYLCASSGHIGTQNTGELFFGEGSRLTVL.

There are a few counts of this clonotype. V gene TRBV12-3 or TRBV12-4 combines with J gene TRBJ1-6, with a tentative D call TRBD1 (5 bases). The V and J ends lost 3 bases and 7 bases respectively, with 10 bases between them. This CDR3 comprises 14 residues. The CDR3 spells CASSFGGPNSPLHF. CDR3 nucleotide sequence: TGTGCCAGCAGTTTTGGGGGACCCAATTCACCCCTCCACTTT.

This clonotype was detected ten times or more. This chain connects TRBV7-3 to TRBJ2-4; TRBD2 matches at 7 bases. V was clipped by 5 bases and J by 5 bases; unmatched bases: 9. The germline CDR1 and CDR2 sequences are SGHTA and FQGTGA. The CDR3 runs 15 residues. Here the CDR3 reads CASSPGGGRQNIQYF. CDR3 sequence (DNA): TGTGCCAGCAGCCCAGGTGGCGGGAGACAAAACATTCAGTACTTC.

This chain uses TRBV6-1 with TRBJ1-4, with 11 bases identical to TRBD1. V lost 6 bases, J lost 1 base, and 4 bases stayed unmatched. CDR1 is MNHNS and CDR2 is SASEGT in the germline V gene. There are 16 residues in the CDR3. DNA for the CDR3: TGTGCCAGCAGCAAGGGACAGGGGGGAACTAATGAAAAACTGTTTTTT. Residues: CASSKGQGGTNEKLFF.

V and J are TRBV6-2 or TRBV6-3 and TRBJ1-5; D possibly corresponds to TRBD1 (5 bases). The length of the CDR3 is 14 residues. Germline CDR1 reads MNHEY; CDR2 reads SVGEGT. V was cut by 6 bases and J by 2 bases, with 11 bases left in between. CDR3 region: CASSFEGRNQPQHF. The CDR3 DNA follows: TGTGCCAGCAGCTTCGAGGGGCGCAATCAGCCCCAGCATTTT.

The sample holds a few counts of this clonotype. In DNA, the CDR3 is TGTGCCAGCAGCCAAACGAGCGACCCCTGCGAGCAGTACGTC. Residues: CASSQTSDPCEQYV. The chain recombines TRBV14 with TRBJ2-7; D remains unclear. Trimming shortened V by 2 bases and J by 6 bases, and 14 bases separated the two germline ends. The CDR3 covers 14 residues. Germline CDR1 SGHDN, CDR2 FVKESK.

CDR3 loop: CASSHRGLAGVDETQYF. As DNA, the CDR3 is TGCGCCAGCAGCCACCGCGGACTAGCGGGAGTGGATGAGACCCAGTACTTC. V gene TRBV4-1 combines with J gene TRBJ2-5, with 13 bases identical to TRBD2. The V gene's germline CDR1 is MGHRA and CDR2 YSYEKL. V shed 3 bases, J shed 5 bases, and the junction held 9 bases outside the gene matches. This CDR3 has 17 amino acids.

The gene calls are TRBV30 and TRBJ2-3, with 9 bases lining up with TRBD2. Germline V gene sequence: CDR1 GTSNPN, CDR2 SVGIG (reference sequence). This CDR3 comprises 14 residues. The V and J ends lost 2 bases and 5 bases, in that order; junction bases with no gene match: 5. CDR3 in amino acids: CAWSLSGSGDTQYF. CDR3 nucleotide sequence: TGTGCCTGGAGTCTTAGCGGGAGCGGAGATACGCAGTATTTT.

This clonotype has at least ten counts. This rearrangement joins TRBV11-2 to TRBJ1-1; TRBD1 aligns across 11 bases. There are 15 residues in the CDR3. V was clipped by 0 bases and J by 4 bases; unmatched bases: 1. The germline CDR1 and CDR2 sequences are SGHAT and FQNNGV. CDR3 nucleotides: TGTGCCAGCAGCTTAGAGGGGACAGGGGGCACTGAAGCTTTCTTT. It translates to CASSLEGTGGTEAFF.

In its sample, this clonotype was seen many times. The CDR3 loop is CASSLRQGNEKLFF. As DNA, the CDR3 is TGTGCCAGCAGCCTGCGACAGGGGAATGAAAAACTGTTTTTT. The rearrangement uses TRBV3-1 and TRBJ1-4; 8 bases are shared with TRBD1. This CDR3 comprises 14 residues. Germline trimming cut 4 bases from V and 5 bases from J; bases unmatched to any gene: 3. The germline V gene has CDR1 LGHDT and CDR2 YNNKEL (reference sequence). The full variable domain, completed using reference TRBV3-1 and TRBJ1-4, is DTAVSQTPKYLVTQMGNDKSIKCEQNLGHDTMYWYKQDSKKFLKIMFSYNNKELIINETVPNRFSPKSPDKAHLNLHINSLELGDSAVYFCASSLRQGNEKLFFGSGTQLSVL.

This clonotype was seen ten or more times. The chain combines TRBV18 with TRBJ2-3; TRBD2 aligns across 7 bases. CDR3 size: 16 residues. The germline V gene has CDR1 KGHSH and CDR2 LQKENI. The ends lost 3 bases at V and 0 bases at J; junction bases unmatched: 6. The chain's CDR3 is CASSPWLAASTDTQYF. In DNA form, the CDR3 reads TGTGCCAGCTCACCGTGGCTAGCGGCTAGCACAGATACGCAGTATTTT.

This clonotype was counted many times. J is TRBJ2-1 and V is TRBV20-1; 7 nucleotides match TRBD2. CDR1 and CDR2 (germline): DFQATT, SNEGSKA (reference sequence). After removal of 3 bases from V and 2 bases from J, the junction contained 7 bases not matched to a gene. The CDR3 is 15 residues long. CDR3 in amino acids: CSARGREMAYNEQFF. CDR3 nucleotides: TGCAGTGCTAGGGGGCGGGAGATGGCCTACAATGAGCAGTTCTTC.

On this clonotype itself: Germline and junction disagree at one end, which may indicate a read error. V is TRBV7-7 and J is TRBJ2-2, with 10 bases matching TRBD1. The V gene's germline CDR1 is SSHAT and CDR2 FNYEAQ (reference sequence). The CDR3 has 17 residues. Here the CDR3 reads CASSFHPRTGGTGELFF. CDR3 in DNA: TGTGCTAGCAGCTTTCATCCTAGGACAGGGGGAACCGGGGAGCTGTTTTTT. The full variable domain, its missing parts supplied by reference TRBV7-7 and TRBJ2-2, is GAGVSQSPRYKVTKRGQDVTLRCDPISSHATLYWYQQALGQGPEFLTYFNYEAQPDKSGLPSDRFSAERPEGSISTLTIQRTEQRDSAMYRCASSFHPRTGGTGELFFGEGSRLTVL.